Listed below are T cell receptor beta chains from one sample, sequenced in a study of cytomegalovirus exposure and HLA in healthy donors. Repertoires were generated with immunoSEQ multiplex PCR, while TCRdb's copy carries only in-frame clones and drops some. The sample has a few hundred thousand clones, about nine tenths seen once. Specimen: PBMCs. All receptors derive from a girl aged 2-10 years in good health and CMV-seronegative. CDR3s include the opening cysteine and the closing phenylalanine or tryptophan. The order of the fields is V gene, J gene, clone size, D gene, CDR3 DNA, CDR3 protein. The D gene is left open where the match is weak. Some rows have no size entry. The others give once, few or many, or a class for an expanded clone.

V gene: TRBV7-9
J gene: TRBJ2-1
clone size: NA
D gene: NA
CDR3 DNA: TGTGCCAGCAGCTTAGCAGTAGGGGTAGCGGAGGGGTATGAGCAGTTCTTC
CDR3 protein: CASSLAVGVAEGYEQFF

V gene: TRBV28
J gene: TRBJ1-2
clone size: NA
D gene: TRBD1
CDR3 DNA: TGTGCCAGCAGTCCCCGGACAGGGGAGATTCCTGGCTACACCTTC
CDR3 protein: CASSPRTGEIPGYTF

V gene: TRBV20-1
J gene: TRBJ2-7
clone size: NA
D gene: NA
CDR3 DNA: TGCAGTGCTAGACACACAACCGAGCAGTACTTC
CDR3 protein: CSARHTTEQYF

V gene: TRBV4-1
J gene: TRBJ2-1
clone size: NA
D gene: NA
CDR3 DNA: TGCGCCAGCAGCGGACAGTCCACCGTACCCTACAATGAGCAGTTCTTC
CDR3 protein: CASSGQSTVPYNEQFF

V gene: TRBV18
J gene: TRBJ1-2
clone size: NA
D gene: NA
CDR3 DNA: TGTGCCAGCTCACATTATTCCCAGGGCACACCGGTTGGGGGCTACACCTTC
CDR3 protein: CASSHYSQGTPVGGYTF

V gene: TRBV7-6
J gene: TRBJ2-1
clone size: once
D gene: TRBD2
CDR3 DNA: TGTGCCAGCAGACGCGGCGGACTAGCGGGCTACAATGAGCAGTTCTTC
CDR3 protein: CASRRGGLAGYNEQFF

V gene: TRBV19
J gene: TRBJ1-5
clone size: NA
D gene: NA
CDR3 DNA: TGTGCCAGTAGTATAGGAACAGGTTCGGAGGGACAGCCCCAGCATTTT
CDR3 protein: CASSIGTGSEGQPQHF

V gene: TRBV9
J gene: TRBJ1-1
clone size: once
D gene: NA
CDR3 DNA: TGTGCCAGCAGCGTAGGGGGAGAGACTGAAGCTTTCTTT
CDR3 protein: CASSVGGETEAFF

V gene: TRBV28
J gene: TRBJ2-5
clone size: NA
D gene: NA
CDR3 DNA: TGTGCCAGCAGTCCCGGACATTCAATGAAAGAGACCCAGTACTTC
CDR3 protein: CASSPGHSMKETQYF

V gene: TRBV9
J gene: TRBJ1-2
clone size: NA
D gene: NA
CDR3 DNA: TGTGCCAGCAGCGTAGACAGGGCTGGCTATGGCTACACCTTC
CDR3 protein: CASSVDRAGYGYTF

V gene: TRBV10-3
J gene: TRBJ2-3
clone size: NA
D gene: NA
CDR3 DNA: TGTGCCACTACGACTAGTTCAGATACGCAGTATTTT
CDR3 protein: CATTTSSDTQYF

V gene: TRBV28
J gene: TRBJ1-6
clone size: NA
D gene: NA
CDR3 DNA: TGTGCCAGCACCCTGAGGGGAGGCGGGCCGGCCCTCCACTTT
CDR3 protein: CASTLRGGGPALHF

V gene: TRBV7-3
J gene: TRBJ2-2
clone size: NA
D gene: NA
CDR3 DNA: TGTGCCAGCAGCATATCCCCTCCCCAAGCGGGTAGTACCGGGGAGCTGTTTTTT
CDR3 protein: CASSISPPQAGSTGELFF

V gene: TRBV6-1
J gene: TRBJ2-3
clone size: once
D gene: NA
CDR3 DNA: TGTGCCAGCAAGCGGGCAGATACGCAGTATTTT
CDR3 protein: CASKRADTQYF

V gene: TRBV7-8
J gene: TRBJ1-1
clone size: NA
D gene: NA
CDR3 DNA: TGTGCCAGCAGCTTAGCCGGGAACACTGAAGCTTTCTTT
CDR3 protein: CASSLAGNTEAFF

V gene: TRBV19
J gene: TRBJ1-5
clone size: NA
D gene: NA
CDR3 DNA: TGTGCCAGTAGTATAGCGGGTGGAAATCAGCCCCAGCATTTT
CDR3 protein: CASSIAGGNQPQHF

V gene: TRBV14
J gene: TRBJ2-7
clone size: NA
D gene: NA
CDR3 DNA: TGTGCCAGCAGCCTGCGACCCCAGGGTAGCGAGCAGTACTTC
CDR3 protein: CASSLRPQGSEQYF

V gene: TRBV5-6
J gene: TRBJ1-1
clone size: NA
D gene: TRBD1
CDR3 DNA: TGTGCCAGCAGCTTGGGACAGGGATTGAACACTGAAGCTTTCTTT
CDR3 protein: CASSLGQGLNTEAFF

V gene: TRBV30
J gene: TRBJ2-1
clone size: NA
D gene: TRBD1
CDR3 DNA: TGTGCCTGGTCGACAGGGAGCTCCTACAATGAGCAGTTCTTC
CDR3 protein: CAWSTGSSYNEQFF

V gene: TRBV6-6
J gene: TRBJ2-5
clone size: NA
D gene: NA
CDR3 DNA: TGTGCCAGCAGTTATGGACAGAACCAAGAGACCCAGTACTTC
CDR3 protein: CASSYGQNQETQYF

V gene: TRBV5-1
J gene: TRBJ2-1
clone size: NA
D gene: TRBD2
CDR3 DNA: TGCGCCAGCAGTAGCGGGGGGTACAATGAGCAGTTCTTC
CDR3 protein: CASSSGGYNEQFF

V gene: TRBV2
J gene: TRBJ1-3
clone size: NA
D gene: NA
CDR3 DNA: TGTGCCAGCAGTGCGGGAGGGGGAGGTTGGTCTGGAAACACCATATATTTT
CDR3 protein: CASSAGGGGWSGNTIYF

V gene: TRBV20-1
J gene: TRBJ2-3
clone size: NA
D gene: NA
CDR3 DNA: TGCAGTTCTCAGGAGGGGGATACGCAGTATTTT
CDR3 protein: CSSQEGDTQYF

V gene: TRBV9
J gene: TRBJ2-7
clone size: NA
D gene: TRBD2
CDR3 DNA: TGTGCCAGCAGCGATCCCCTAGCGGGAGTTGCCTACGAGCAGTACTTC
CDR3 protein: CASSDPLAGVAYEQYF

V gene: TRBV5-6
J gene: TRBJ2-7
clone size: NA
D gene: TRBD2
CDR3 DNA: TGTGCCAGCAGCTACGGACTAGCGGTTAATCCCTACGAGCAGTACTTC
CDR3 protein: CASSYGLAVNPYEQYF

V gene: TRBV30
J gene: TRBJ2-6
clone size: NA
D gene: TRBD1
CDR3 DNA: TGTGCTTACGGGACAGATATTAGCTCTGGGGCCAACGTCCTGACTTTC
CDR3 protein: CAYGTDISSGANVLTF

V gene: TRBV5-1
J gene: TRBJ1-1
clone size: NA
D gene: NA
CDR3 DNA: TGCGCCAGCAGCTCCCTACAGGGAGTGAACACTGAAGCTTTCTTT
CDR3 protein: CASSSLQGVNTEAFF

V gene: TRBV29-1
J gene: TRBJ2-7
clone size: NA
D gene: NA
CDR3 DNA: TGCAGCGTTGAGGGCACGGGGGAGCAGTACTTC
CDR3 protein: CSVEGTGEQYF

V gene: TRBV5-1
J gene: TRBJ2-1
clone size: NA
D gene: NA
CDR3 DNA: TGCGCCAGCAGCTTGTCCGATGAGCAGTTCTTC
CDR3 protein: CASSLSDEQFF

V gene: TRBV19
J gene: TRBJ1-6
clone size: once
D gene: TRBD1
CDR3 DNA: TGTGCCAGTAGTATGTCCCGCAGGGGGACCCTTAATTCACCCCTCCACTTT
CDR3 protein: CASSMSRRGTLNSPLHF

V gene: TRBV7-6
J gene: TRBJ2-2
clone size: NA
D gene: NA
CDR3 DNA: TGTGCCAGCAGCACGTGGACTTCTCACACTGGGGAGCTGTTTTTT
CDR3 protein: CASSTWTSHTGELFF

V gene: TRBV27
J gene: TRBJ2-7
clone size: NA
D gene: TRBD1
CDR3 DNA: TGTGCCAGCAGTGTGGGGACAGGGCCCTACGAGCAGTACTTC
CDR3 protein: CASSVGTGPYEQYF

V gene: TRBV5-1
J gene: TRBJ2-2
clone size: few
D gene: TRBD2
CDR3 DNA: TGCGCCAGCAGCTTGGTTGGATTTCGGGGAGGGCCTAATACCGGGGAGCTGTTTTTT
CDR3 protein: CASSLVGFRGGPNTGELFF

V gene: TRBV27
J gene: TRBJ2-7
clone size: NA
D gene: NA
CDR3 DNA: TGTGCCACCACGAGCAGGGCCTACGAGCAGTACTTC
CDR3 protein: CATTSRAYEQYF

V gene: TRBV19
J gene: TRBJ1-2
clone size: NA
D gene: NA
CDR3 DNA: TGTGCCAGTAGTATACGCGGACAGCTCTATGGCTACACCTTC
CDR3 protein: CASSIRGQLYGYTF

V gene: TRBV15
J gene: TRBJ1-4
clone size: NA
D gene: TRBD1
CDR3 DNA: TGTGCCACCAAGACAGGGAAACTTAATGAAAAACTGTTTTTT
CDR3 protein: CATKTGKLNEKLFF

V gene: TRBV11-3
J gene: TRBJ2-3
clone size: NA
D gene: NA
CDR3 DNA: TGTGCCAGCAGCCCCCCGGGGTCAGATACGCAGTATTTT
CDR3 protein: CASSPPGSDTQYF

V gene: TRBV7-6
J gene: TRBJ2-2
clone size: NA
D gene: NA
CDR3 DNA: TGTGCCAGCAGCCAAGGGACTGTCACCGGGGAGCTGTTTTTT
CDR3 protein: CASSQGTVTGELFF

V gene: TRBV9
J gene: TRBJ2-4
clone size: NA
D gene: NA
CDR3 DNA: TGTGCCAGCAGCGTCGACCTAGCGAACATTCAGTACTTC
CDR3 protein: CASSVDLANIQYF

V gene: TRBV9
J gene: TRBJ1-5
clone size: NA
D gene: TRBD1
CDR3 DNA: TGTGCCAGCAGCCAGGGGGCGAATCAGCCCCAGCATTTT
CDR3 protein: CASSQGANQPQHF

V gene: TRBV19
J gene: TRBJ1-2
clone size: NA
D gene: TRBD1
CDR3 DNA: TGTGCCAGTAGTCATCAACCTCTCCAGGGGGCCAGCTATGGCTACACCTTC
CDR3 protein: CASSHQPLQGASYGYTF

V gene: TRBV5-4
J gene: TRBJ2-2
clone size: NA
D gene: TRBD1
CDR3 DNA: TGTGCCAGCAGCGCTGACAGGGGGCGCGGAACCGGGGAGCTGTTTTTT
CDR3 protein: CASSADRGRGTGELFF

V gene: TRBV7-8
J gene: TRBJ2-3
clone size: NA
D gene: TRBD2
CDR3 DNA: TGTGCCAGCAGCTCAATTCTAGCGGGAGGGCCAATTACGCAGTATTTT
CDR3 protein: CASSSILAGGPITQYF

V gene: TRBV25-1
J gene: TRBJ2-7
clone size: NA
D gene: NA
CDR3 DNA: TGTGCCAGCAGTGTTTTTACGTCAGGTGCTGACGAGCAGTACTTC
CDR3 protein: CASSVFTSGADEQYF

V gene: TRBV6-5
J gene: TRBJ1-5
clone size: once
D gene: NA
CDR3 DNA: TGTGCCAGCAGCCCCAGGGTCCGGCAGCCCCAGCATTTT
CDR3 protein: CASSPRVRQPQHF

V gene: TRBV11-2
J gene: TRBJ2-3
clone size: NA
D gene: TRBD2
CDR3 DNA: TGTGCCAGCAGCTTAGTAACCAGCGGGAGTGATACGCAGTATTTT
CDR3 protein: CASSLVTSGSDTQYF

V gene: TRBV6-5
J gene: TRBJ2-7
clone size: NA
D gene: TRBD2
CDR3 DNA: TGTGCCAGCGGACTAGGAGGGACCTACGAGCAGTACTTC
CDR3 protein: CASGLGGTYEQYF